The clone carrying this T cell receptor beta chain was detected only a few times. This sample is drawn from a study of T cells after yellow fever vaccination. V lost 5 bases, J lost 5 bases, and 5 bases stayed unmatched. Germline assignment: CDR1 SGHRS and CDR2 YFSETQ. The CDR3 is 13 residues long. The study made its TCR cDNA through 5'RACE template switching. That step introduced a universal primer site along with UMIs. Each CDR3 protein is one row after TCRdb ran MiXCR on the 5' RACE reads. This sample carries some 670,000 distinct CDR3 sequences, 9% to 15% of them seen once, and the ten largest clones take about 15%.

The chain recombines TRBV5-1 with TRBJ2-7, with TRBD2 matching over 9 bases. This clonotype originated in a man in his thirties or forties who received the YFV17D yellow fever vaccine. This sample comprised PBMCs, obtained on the day of the yellow fever booster vaccination. The CDR3 bases are TGCGCCAGCAGGGCTAGCGGGACTAACGAGCAGTACTTC. Translating gives CASRASGTNEQYF.